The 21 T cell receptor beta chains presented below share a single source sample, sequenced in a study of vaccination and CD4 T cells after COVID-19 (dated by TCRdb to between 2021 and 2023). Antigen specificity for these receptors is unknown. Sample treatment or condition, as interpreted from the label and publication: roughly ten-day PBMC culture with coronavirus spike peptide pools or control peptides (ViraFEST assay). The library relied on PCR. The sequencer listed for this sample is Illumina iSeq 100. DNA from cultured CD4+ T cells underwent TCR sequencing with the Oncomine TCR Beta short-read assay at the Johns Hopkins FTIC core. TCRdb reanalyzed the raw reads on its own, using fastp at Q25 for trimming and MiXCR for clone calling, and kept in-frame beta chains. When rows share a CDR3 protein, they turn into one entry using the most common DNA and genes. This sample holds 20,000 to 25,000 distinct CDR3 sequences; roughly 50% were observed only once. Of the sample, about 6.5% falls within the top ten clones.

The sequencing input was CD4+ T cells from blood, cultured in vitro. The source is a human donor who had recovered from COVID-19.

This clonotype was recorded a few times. Here the CDR3 reads CASSVKGDLSSYNSPLHF. CDR3 bases: TGTGCCAGCAGTGTAAAAGGGGACCTGAGCTCCTATAATTCACCCCTCCACTTT. The chain is built from TRBV6-1 and TRBJ1-6, with D perhaps matching TRBD1 (5 bases). V was shortened by 4 bases and J by 0 bases, with 16 bases between the two germline ends. The CDR3 runs 18 residues. Germline CDR1 is MNHNS and CDR2 is SASEGT.

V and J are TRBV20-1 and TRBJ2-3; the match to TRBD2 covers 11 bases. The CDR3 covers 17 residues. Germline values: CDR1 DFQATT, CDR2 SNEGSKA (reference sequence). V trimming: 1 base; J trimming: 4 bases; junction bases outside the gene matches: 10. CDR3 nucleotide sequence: TGCAGTGCTAGAGGCTTTTTTAGCGGGAGGGCCCCAGATACGCAGTATTTT. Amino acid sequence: CSARGFFSGRAPDTQYF.

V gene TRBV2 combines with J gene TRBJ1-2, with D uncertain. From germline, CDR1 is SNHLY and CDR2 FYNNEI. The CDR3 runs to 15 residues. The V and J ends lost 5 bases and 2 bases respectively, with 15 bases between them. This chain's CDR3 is CASSPQAHTNYGYTF. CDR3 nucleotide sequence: TGTGCCAGCAGTCCCCAAGCCCACACAAACTATGGCTACACCTTC.

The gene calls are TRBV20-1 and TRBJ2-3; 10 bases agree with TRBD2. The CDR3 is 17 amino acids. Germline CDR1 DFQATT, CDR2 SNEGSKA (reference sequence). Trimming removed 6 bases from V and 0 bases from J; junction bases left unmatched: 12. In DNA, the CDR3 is TGCAGTGCGGTAGGACTAGCGGATAATCCTAGCACAGATACGCAGTATTTT. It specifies CSAVGLADNPSTDTQYF.

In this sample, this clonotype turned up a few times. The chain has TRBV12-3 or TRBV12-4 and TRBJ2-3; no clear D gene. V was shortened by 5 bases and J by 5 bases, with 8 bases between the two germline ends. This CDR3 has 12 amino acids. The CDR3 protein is CASSTIGDTQYF. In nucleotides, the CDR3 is TGTGCCAGCAGTACGATCGGAGATACGCAGTATTTT.

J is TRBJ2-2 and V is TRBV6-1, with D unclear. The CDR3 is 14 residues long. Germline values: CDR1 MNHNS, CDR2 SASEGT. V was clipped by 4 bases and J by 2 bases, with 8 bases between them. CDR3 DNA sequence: TGTGCCAGCAGTGGAGTAGTAAACACCGGGGAGCTGTTTTTT. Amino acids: CASSGVVNTGELFF.

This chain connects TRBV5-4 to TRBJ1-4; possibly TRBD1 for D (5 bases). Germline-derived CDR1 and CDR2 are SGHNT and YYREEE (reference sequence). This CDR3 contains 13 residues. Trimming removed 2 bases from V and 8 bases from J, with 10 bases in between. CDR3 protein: CASSLGTGEKLFF. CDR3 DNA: TGTGCCAGCAGCTTAGGGACGGGAGAAAAACTGTTTTTT.

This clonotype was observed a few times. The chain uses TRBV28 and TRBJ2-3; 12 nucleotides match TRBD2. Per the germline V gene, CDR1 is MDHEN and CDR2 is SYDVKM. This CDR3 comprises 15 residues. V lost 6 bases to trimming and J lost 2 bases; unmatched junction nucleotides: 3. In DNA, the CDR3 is TGTGCCAGCAGGTGGACTAGCGGGGCCACAGATACGCAGTATTTT. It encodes CASRWTSGATDTQYF.

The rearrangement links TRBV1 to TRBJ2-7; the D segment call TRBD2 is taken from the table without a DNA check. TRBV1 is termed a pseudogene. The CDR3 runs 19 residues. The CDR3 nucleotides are TGCACCAGCAGCCAGGATCCCACCGGGCCACATAGAAGGAGGGACGAGCAGTACTTC. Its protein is CTSSQDPTGPHRRRDEQYF.

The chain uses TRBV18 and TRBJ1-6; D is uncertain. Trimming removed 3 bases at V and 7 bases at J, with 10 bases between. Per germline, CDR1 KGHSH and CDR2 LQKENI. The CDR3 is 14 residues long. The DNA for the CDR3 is TGTGCCAGCTCACCCGAATTCACAAATTCACCCCTCCACTTT. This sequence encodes CASSPEFTNSPLHF.

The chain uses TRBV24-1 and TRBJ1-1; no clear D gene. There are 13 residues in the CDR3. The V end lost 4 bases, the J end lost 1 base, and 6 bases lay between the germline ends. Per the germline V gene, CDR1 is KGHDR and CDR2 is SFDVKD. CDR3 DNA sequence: TGTGCCACCAGTGACGTAGGGAACACTGAAGCTTTCTTT. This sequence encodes CATSDVGNTEAFF.

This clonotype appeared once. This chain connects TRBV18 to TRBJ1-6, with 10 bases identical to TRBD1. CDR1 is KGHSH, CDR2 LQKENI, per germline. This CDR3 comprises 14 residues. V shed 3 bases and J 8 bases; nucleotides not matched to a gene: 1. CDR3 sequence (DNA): TGTGCCAGCTCACCGACAGGGGGCGATTCACCCCTCCACTTT. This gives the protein CASSPTGGDSPLHF.

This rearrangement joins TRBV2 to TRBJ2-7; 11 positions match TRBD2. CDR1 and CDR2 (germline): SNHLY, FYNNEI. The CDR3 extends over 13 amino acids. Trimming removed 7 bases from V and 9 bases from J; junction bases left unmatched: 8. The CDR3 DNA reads TGTGCCAGCACTACTAGCGGGAGACAAGGGCAGTACTTC. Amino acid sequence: CASTTSGRQGQYF.

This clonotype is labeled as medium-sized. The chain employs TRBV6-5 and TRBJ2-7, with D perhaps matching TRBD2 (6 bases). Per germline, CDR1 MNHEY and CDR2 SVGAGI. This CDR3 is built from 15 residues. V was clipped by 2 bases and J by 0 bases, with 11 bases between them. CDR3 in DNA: TGTGCCAGCAGTTACGGGGGACTGGGCTCCTACGAGCAGTACTTC. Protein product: CASSYGGLGSYEQYF.

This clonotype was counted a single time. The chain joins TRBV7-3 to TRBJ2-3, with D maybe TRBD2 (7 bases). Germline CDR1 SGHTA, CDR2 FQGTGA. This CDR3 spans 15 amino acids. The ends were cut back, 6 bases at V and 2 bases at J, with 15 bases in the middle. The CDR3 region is CASSLGGHFTDTQYF. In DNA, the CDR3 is TGTGCCAGCAGTCTCGGGGGGCACTTCACAGATACGCAGTATTTT.

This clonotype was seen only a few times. CDR3 loop: CSARDPGQAEKLFF. The CDR3 region has the DNA TGCAGTGCTAGAGATCCGGGACAGGCTGAAAAACTGTTTTTT. The chain combines TRBV20-1 with TRBJ1-4, with TRBD1 matching 8 bases. Unmatched junction bases numbered 4, after V lost 0 bases and J lost 7 bases. Germline assignment: CDR1 DFQATT and CDR2 SNEGSKA (reference sequence). This CDR3 has 14 amino acids.

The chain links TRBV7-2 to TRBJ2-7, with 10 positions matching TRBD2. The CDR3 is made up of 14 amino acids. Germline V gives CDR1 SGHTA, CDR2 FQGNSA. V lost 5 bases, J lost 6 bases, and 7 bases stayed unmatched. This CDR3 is CASSPIAGGLEQYF. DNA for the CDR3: TGTGCCAGCAGCCCTATAGCGGGAGGCCTCGAGCAGTACTTC.

Written as DNA, the CDR3 is TGTGCCAGCAGCCAACTCTTCCAATCAAGTGGCTACACCTTC. This codes for CASSQLFQSSGYTF. This chain joins TRBV11-1 and TRBJ1-2; D remains unclear. The V and J ends lost 5 bases and 7 bases respectively, with 17 bases between them. Germline assignment: CDR1 SGHAT and CDR2 FQDESV (reference sequence). CDR3 length: 14 residues. Variable domain in full (rest from reference TRBV11-1 and TRBJ1-2): EAEVAQSPRYKITEKSQAVAFWCDPISGHATLYWYRQILGQGPELLVQFQDESVVDDSQLPKDRFSAERLKGVDSTLKIQPAELGDSAMYLCASSQLFQSSGYTFGSGTRLTVV.

This chain's CDR3 is CASSTSGSLVDTQYF. The CDR3 DNA reads TGTGCCAGCAGCACTAGCGGGAGCTTAGTGGATACGCAGTATTTT. The rearrangement links TRBV11-1 to TRBJ2-3, with TRBD2 identical over 11 bases. The V segment lost 5 bases and the J segment 6 bases; nucleotides outside the gene matches: 7. This CDR3 is built from 15 residues. Germline lookup yields CDR1 SGHAT and CDR2 FQDESV (reference sequence).

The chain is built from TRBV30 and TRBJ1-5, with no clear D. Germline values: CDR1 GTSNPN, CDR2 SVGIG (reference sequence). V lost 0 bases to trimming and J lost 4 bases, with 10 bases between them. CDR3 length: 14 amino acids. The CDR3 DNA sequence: TGTGCCTGGAGTGTACTTGGCCTTAATCAGCCCCAGCATTTT. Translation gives CAWSVLGLNQPQHF.

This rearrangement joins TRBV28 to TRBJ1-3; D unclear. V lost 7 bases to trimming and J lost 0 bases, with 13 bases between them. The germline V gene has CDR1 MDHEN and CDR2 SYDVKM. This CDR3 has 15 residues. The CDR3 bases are TGTGCCAGCACTGCGGGGAGACGCTCTGGAAACACCATATATTTT. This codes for CASTAGRRSGNTIYF.